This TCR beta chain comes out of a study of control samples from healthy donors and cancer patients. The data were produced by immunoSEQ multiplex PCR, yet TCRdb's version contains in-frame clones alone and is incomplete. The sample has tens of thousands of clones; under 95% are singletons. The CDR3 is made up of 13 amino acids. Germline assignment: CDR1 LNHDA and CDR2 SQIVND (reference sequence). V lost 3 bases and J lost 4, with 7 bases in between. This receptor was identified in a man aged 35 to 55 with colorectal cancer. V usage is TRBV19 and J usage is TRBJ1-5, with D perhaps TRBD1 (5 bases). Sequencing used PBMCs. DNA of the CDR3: TGTGCCAGTAGTATGGAGGGGAATCAGCCCCAGCATTTT. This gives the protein CASSMEGNQPQHF.